Sequencing of this T cell receptor (beta chain) was carried out in a study of blood T cell repertoires in COVID-19. Background on the study: PBMCs, B-cell-depleted T cells, or T cells provided the cDNA or gDNA that made up the material.

V lost 5 bases and J 3 bases, leaving 11 bases between the germline ends. This CDR3 has 13 amino acids. CDR1 and CDR2 from the germline V gene are LNHNV and YYDKDF (reference sequence). Only in-frame clones appear in the TCRdb table, and some are missing; sequencing was by immunoSEQ multiplex PCR. Among nearly 350,000 clones listed, about 83% were seen once. Sequenced: peripheral blood. This chain joins TRBV15 and TRBJ2-7; D gene ambiguous. The sequence was obtained from a man aged 25 to 45 with active or convalescent COVID-19. The CDR3 is CATSDGSLYEQYF. The CDR3 DNA follows: TGTGCCACCAGCGACGGGTCCCTCTACGAGCAGTACTTC.